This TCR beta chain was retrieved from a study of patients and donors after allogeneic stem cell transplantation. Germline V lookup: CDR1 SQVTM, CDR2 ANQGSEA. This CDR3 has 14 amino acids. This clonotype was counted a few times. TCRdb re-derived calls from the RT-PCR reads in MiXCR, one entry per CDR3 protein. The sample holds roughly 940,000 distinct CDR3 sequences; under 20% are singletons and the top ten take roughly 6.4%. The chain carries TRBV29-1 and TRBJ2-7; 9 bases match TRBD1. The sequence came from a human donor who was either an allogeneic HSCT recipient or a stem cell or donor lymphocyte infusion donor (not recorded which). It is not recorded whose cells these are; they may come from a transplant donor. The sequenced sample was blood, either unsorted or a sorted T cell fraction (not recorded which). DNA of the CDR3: TGCAGTTACGCCCAGGGACAGGGCTCCTACGAGCAGTACTTC. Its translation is CSYAQGQGSYEQYF.